Presented here are 8 T cell receptor beta chains from one specimen sequenced in a study of cytomegalovirus exposure and HLA in healthy donors (TCRdb year 2017). Libraries were made using the immunoSEQ multiplex PCR assay. The multiplex PCR relied on a mix of 60 forward primers for TCR Vbeta segments and 13 reverse primers for TCR Jbeta segments. TCRdb carries this immuneACCESS record with in-frame sequences only. Its versions omit some clonotypes, under half of them owing to an unresolved V gene in the studies checked, with the rest unexplained. Across this sample there are nearly 110,000 clones, with under 80% seen only once. Clones ranked in the top ten supply 12% to 15% of the sample. The sample taken for sequencing was PBMCs. Receptors were obtained from a woman aged 35 to 49 in good health and CMV-seropositive.

The CDR3 DNA is TGTGCCAGCAGTAGAGGAAAGGGGGGCTACACCTTC. Protein sequence: CASSRGKGGYTF. The chain joins TRBV6-5 to TRBJ1-2; tentatively, D is TRBD1 (5 bases). V dropped 5 bases and J dropped 8 bases, with 12 bases sitting between them. CDR1 MNHEY and CDR2 SVGAGI come from the germline V gene. The CDR3 loop spans 12 amino acids.

The gene calls are TRBV9 and TRBJ2-5, with D possibly matching TRBD1 (5 bases). The V end lost 0 bases, the J end lost 5 bases, and 14 bases lay between the germline ends. CDR3 length: 15 amino acids. CDR1 SGDLS and CDR2 YYNGEE come from the germline V gene. The CDR3 loop reads CASSVVSDSGETQYF. The CDR3 nucleotides are TGTGCCAGCAGCGTAGTTTCAGACTCAGGGGAGACCCAGTACTTC.

The gene calls are TRBV5-6 and TRBJ1-6; D not certain. The CDR3 runs 12 residues. CDR1 is SGHDT, CDR2 YYEEEE, per germline. Trimming pared 8 bases from V and 9 bases from J, leaving 12 bases between. The CDR3 region has the DNA TGTGCCAGTTCGACCGGAGCTTCACCCCTCCACTTT. It codes for CASSTGASPLHF.

This clone was seen a handful of times. The chain uses TRBV5-6 and TRBJ2-7; 8 bases align to TRBD2. Germline V gene data show CDR1 as SGHDT and CDR2 as YYEEEE. V was clipped by 4 bases and J by 1 base; unmatched bases: 7. This CDR3 contains 15 residues. CDR3 protein: CASSRRLANSYEQYF. The CDR3 bases are TGTGCCAGCAGCAGGAGACTAGCGAATTCCTACGAGCAGTACTTC.

The chain uses TRBV12-5 and TRBJ2-1; D may be TRBD1 (6 bases). The CDR3 is 15 amino acids. Trimming removed 1 base from V and 6 bases from J, with 13 bases in between. Germline lookup yields CDR1 LGHNT and CDR2 FRNRAP. The DNA for the CDR3 is TGTGCTAGTGGTTTGGGCCTCCAACAGGGCAATGAGCAGTTCTTC. Amino acids: CASGLGLQQGNEQFF. Looking up the rest from reference TRBV12-5 and TRBJ2-1 gives the full variable domain: DARVTQTPRHKVTEMGQEVTMRCQPILGHNTVFWYRQTMMQGLELLAYFRNRAPLDDSGMPKDRFSAEMPDATLATLKIQPSEPRDSAVYFCASGLGLQQGNEQFFGPGTRLTVL.

The chain is built from TRBV2 and TRBJ1-2; 8 nucleotides agree with TRBD1. J was trimmed by 6 bases and V by 7 bases; bases with no gene match: 16. Germline CDR1 and CDR2: SNHLY and FYNNEI. The CDR3 runs to 16 residues. The CDR3: CASTGRFSGGYNGYTF. In nucleotides, the CDR3 is TGTGCCAGCACCGGACGATTTTCAGGGGGCTACAATGGCTACACCTTC. The variable domain in full, with the rest retrieved from reference TRBV2 and TRBJ1-2, is EPEVTQTPSHQVTQMGQEVILRCVPISNHLYFYWYRQILGQKVEFLVSFYNNEISEKSEIFDDQFSVERPDGSNFTLKIRSTKLEDSAMYFCASTGRFSGGYNGYTFGSGTRLTVV.

This clone was found a few times. The CDR3 DNA reads TGTGCCAGCAGCTTACAGGGGGCCTCCGGGGAGCTGTTTTTT. Protein: CASSLQGASGELFF. This rearrangement joins TRBV5-4 to TRBJ2-2, with 9 bases aligning to TRBD1. Trimming cost V 2 bases and J 6 bases; bases outside gene matches: 2. Germline-derived CDR1 and CDR2 are SGHNT and YYREEE (reference sequence). The CDR3 covers 14 residues.

CDR3 loop: CASSISGAGATEAFF. The CDR3 DNA follows: TGTGCCAGTAGTATAAGCGGGGCAGGGGCCACTGAAGCTTTCTTT. The chain uses TRBV19 and TRBJ1-1; possible D gene TRBD1, 6 bases. CDR3 size: 15 residues. Germline V CDR1 and CDR2: LNHDA, SQIVND (reference sequence). V lost 2 bases, J lost 4 bases, and 14 bases lay in between.